Below are 19 T cell receptor beta chains sequenced from a single sample in a study of graft-versus-host responses after intestinal transplantation. Some clones are missing from TCRdb's copy, which holds only in-frame ones; the method was immunoSEQ multiplex PCR. Here the sample spans about 40,000 clones, around 92% being singletons. Sequencing used PBMCs, obtained approximately 270 days after transplant. The receptor source for this set is a human patient who received an intestinal transplant, so some T cells may come from the graft donor.

The CDR3 bases are TGTGCCAGCAGCTTAAAAGGCGGCAGCTCCTACGAGCAGTACTTC. This translates into CASSLKGGSSYEQYF. This chain connects TRBV7-9 to TRBJ2-7, with D hard to call. The CDR3 totals 15 residues. Between the trimmed V and J ends, which lost 2 bases and 0 bases, there was a span of 11 bases. CDR1 is SEHNR, CDR2 FQNEAQ, per germline (reference sequence). Full variable domain (remainder filled in from reference TRBV7-9 and TRBJ2-7): DTGVSQNPRHKITKRGQNVTFRCDPISEHNRLYWYRQTLGQGPEFLTYFQNEAQLEKSRLLSDRFSAERPKGSFSTLEIQRTEQGDSAMYLCASSLKGGSSYEQYFGPGTRLTVT.

The CDR3: CAISKAWPRSNQPQHF. CDR3 DNA: TGTGCCATATCAAAAGCATGGCCTCGGAGCAATCAGCCCCAGCATTTT. This sequence joins TRBV6-4 and TRBJ1-5, with D uncertain. The CDR3 runs 16 residues. Germline V gives CDR1 MRHNA, CDR2 SNTAGT. V was clipped by 10 bases and J by 1 base, with 20 bases between them.

The rearrangement uses TRBV10-1 and TRBJ2-1, with D tentatively TRBD2 (7 bases). The V and J ends lost 2 bases and 4 bases respectively, with 12 bases between them. Per the germline V gene, CDR1 is WNHNN and CDR2 is SYGVQD (reference sequence). CDR3 length: 15 residues. Here the CDR3 reads CASSEVGGPYNEQFF. The DNA of the CDR3 is TGCGCCAGCAGTGAGGTGGGGGGGCCGTACAATGAGCAGTTCTTC.

The rearrangement uses TRBV21-1 and TRBJ1-5. TRBV21-1 is reported as a pseudogene. The CDR3 covers 16 residues. The CDR3 DNA follows: TGTGCCAGCAGCAAAGCTCTGTCAGAGAGCAATCAGCCCCAGCATTTT. Translation gives CASSKALSESNQPQHF.

The DNA of the CDR3 is TGTGCCAGCAGTACGACTAGCGGGGGCACAGATACGCAGTATTTT. Protein sequence: CASSTTSGGTDTQYF. The V gene is TRBV6-4, the J gene TRBJ2-3; 11 bases are shared with TRBD2. Germline loops: CDR1 MRHNA, CDR2 SNTAGT. The J segment lost 1 base and the V segment lost 5 bases, leaving 2 bases of the junction unmatched. This CDR3 is 15 amino acids long.

The rearrangement joins TRBV10-1 to TRBJ2-2; perhaps TRBD2 as D (5 bases). V lost 4 bases, J lost 6 bases, and 12 bases lay in between. Germline V lookup: CDR1 WNHNN, CDR2 SYGVQD (reference sequence). The CDR3 runs 14 residues. CDR3 DNA: TGCGCCAGCAGTGGAAGCGGTATTGCCGGGGAGCTGTTTTTT. Translating it yields CASSGSGIAGELFF.

This chain uses TRBV7-3 with TRBJ1-5; D gene ambiguous. In germline, CDR1 is SGHTA, CDR2 FQGTGA. This CDR3 contains 12 residues. The CDR3 loop is CAQVTGRQPQHF. The CDR3 bases are TGTGCGCAGGTCACTGGGAGGCAGCCCCAGCATTTT.

V and J are TRBV6-1 and TRBJ2-7; D tentatively fits TRBD1 or TRBD2 (5 bases each). The germline V gene encodes CDR1 MNHNS and CDR2 SASEGT. The CDR3 runs 14 residues. Trimming pared 3 bases from V and 3 bases from J, leaving 12 bases between. The CDR3 loop is CASSDGTLVYEQYF. Written as DNA, the CDR3 is TGTGCCAGCAGTGATGGGACCCTCGTCTACGAGCAGTACTTC.

V and J are TRBV4-1 and TRBJ1-2; 8 nucleotides agree with TRBD1. CDR1 and CDR2 from the germline V gene are MGHRA and YSYEKL. The CDR3 is 13 residues long. Trimming took 5 bases from V and 7 from J; bases not matched to a gene: 6. CDR3 DNA: TGCGCCAGCAGCGGAGGACAGGGTGTTGGCTACACCTTC. It encodes CASSGGQGVGYTF.

This sequence joins TRBV30 and TRBJ1-1; maybe TRBD1 (5 bases). This CDR3 has 15 amino acids. Trimming pared 4 bases from V and 6 bases from J, leaving 21 bases between. From germline, CDR1 is GTSNPN and CDR2 SVGIG (reference sequence). CDR3 in amino acids: CAWNAGPRGVAEAFF. CDR3 sequence (DNA): TGTGCCTGGAATGCAGGGCCCCGGGGGGTAGCTGAAGCTTTCTTT.

This sequence joins TRBV5-1 and TRBJ2-2; D is perhaps TRBD1 or TRBD2 (6 bases each). CDR1 and CDR2 (germline): SGHRS, YFSETQ. There are 16 residues in the CDR3. Trimming shortened V by 0 bases and J by 3 bases, and 12 bases separated the two germline ends. CDR3: CASSLALGGDTGELFF. As DNA, the CDR3 is TGCGCCAGCAGCTTGGCCTTGGGGGGCGACACCGGGGAGCTGTTTTTT. Together with reference TRBV5-1 and TRBJ2-2, the CDR3 gives the full variable domain: KAGVTQTPRYLIKTRGQQVTLSCSPISGHRSVSWYQQTPGQGLQFLFEYFSETQRNKGNFPGRFSGRQFSNSRSEMNVSTLELGDSALYLCASSLALGGDTGELFFGEGSRLTVL.

The rearrangement links TRBV9 to TRBJ2-1, with 8 bases lining up with TRBD2. J lost 4 bases, V lost 0 bases, and 9 bases had no gene match. In germline, CDR1 is SGDLS, CDR2 YYNGEE. CDR3 length equals 17 residues. This CDR3 reads CASSVGSGGGTYNEQFF. CDR3 DNA sequence: TGTGCCAGCAGCGTAGGAAGCGGGGGAGGTACTTACAATGAGCAGTTCTTC.

The rearrangement joins TRBV9 to TRBJ1-3; D unclear. Trimming removed 0 bases from V and 4 bases from J, with 8 bases in between. The CDR3 runs 14 residues. CDR1 and CDR2 (germline): SGDLS, YYNGEE. The CDR3 loop is CASSVDSRGNTIYF. DNA for the CDR3: TGTGCCAGCAGCGTAGATAGCCGCGGAAACACCATATATTTT. The full variable domain, completed using reference TRBV9 and TRBJ1-3, is DSGVTQTPKHLITATGQRVTLRCSPRSGDLSVYWYQQSLDQGLQFLIQYYNGEERAKGNILERFSAQQFPDLHSELNLSSLELGDSALYFCASSVDSRGNTIYFGEGSWLTVV.

The rearrangement uses TRBV18 and TRBJ2-3, with TRBD2 matching 7 bases. The V and J ends lost 0 bases and 3 bases, in that order; junction bases with no gene match: 6. The CDR3 contains 16 residues. Germline lookup yields CDR1 KGHSH and CDR2 LQKENI. CDR3 in amino acids: CASSPPSGDITDTQYF. Here the CDR3 DNA reads TGTGCCAGCTCACCACCGAGCGGGGATATTACAGATACGCAGTATTTT.

The chain combines TRBV13 with TRBJ2-1; tentative D call: TRBD1 (7 bases). Germline CDR1 is PRHDT and CDR2 is FYEKMQ (reference sequence). The CDR3 contains 17 residues. With 5 bases removed from V and 1 base from J, the gap between germline ends came to 18 bases. In DNA form, the CDR3 reads TGTGCCAGCAGCCTGGAGGGGACAGTGCTTTCCTACAATGAGCAGTTCTTC. It encodes CASSLEGTVLSYNEQFF. The whole variable domain, remainder taken from reference TRBV13 and TRBJ2-1, is AAGVIQSPRHLIKEKRETATLKCYPIPRHDTVYWYQQGPGQDPQFLISFYEKMQSDKGSIPDRFSAQQFSDYHSELNMSSLELGDSALYFCASSLEGTVLSYNEQFFGPGTRLTVL.

J is TRBJ2-7 and V is TRBV6-5, with D unresolved. Germline-derived CDR1 and CDR2 are MNHEY and SVGAGI. This CDR3 is built from 12 residues. V gave up 5 bases and J gave up 2 bases, with 7 bases separating them. CDR3 in DNA: TGTGCCAGCAGTGAAGCCACCTACGAGCAGTACTTC. It specifies CASSEATYEQYF.

This chain connects TRBV7-9 to TRBJ2-7; tentatively, D is TRBD2 (5 bases). V lost 2 bases and J 5 bases, leaving 13 bases between the germline ends. The CDR3 length is 14 residues. The germline V gene encodes CDR1 SEHNR and CDR2 FQNEAQ (reference sequence). For the CDR3, the DNA is TGTGCCAGCAGCTTACGGTCGCAAGCGGACGAGCAGTACTTC. This codes for CASSLRSQADEQYF.

The chain has TRBV9 and TRBJ1-2; D perhaps matches TRBD1 (6 bases). Trimming shortened V by 3 bases and J by 6 bases, and 15 bases separated the two germline ends. The CDR3 totals 14 residues. CDR1 is SGDLS, CDR2 YYNGEE, per germline. As DNA, the CDR3 is TGTGCCAGCAGCGAGCTGTTACAGGGCGATGGCTACACCTTC. This sequence encodes CASSELLQGDGYTF. The whole variable domain, filled in from reference TRBV9 and TRBJ1-2, reads DSGVTQTPKHLITATGQRVTLRCSPRSGDLSVYWYQQSLDQGLQFLIQYYNGEERAKGNILERFSAQQFPDLHSELNLSSLELGDSALYFCASSELLQGDGYTFGSGTRLTVV.

There are a few counts of this clone. The genes are TRBV6-4 and TRBJ1-3; D gene unclear. This CDR3 region has 15 residues. V lost 3 bases and J lost 5, with 14 bases in between. Germline-derived CDR1 and CDR2 are MRHNA and SNTAGT. The CDR3 loop reads CASSENSLGRNTIYF. The CDR3 nucleotides are TGTGCCAGCAGTGAAAACAGTTTAGGAAGAAACACCATATATTTT.